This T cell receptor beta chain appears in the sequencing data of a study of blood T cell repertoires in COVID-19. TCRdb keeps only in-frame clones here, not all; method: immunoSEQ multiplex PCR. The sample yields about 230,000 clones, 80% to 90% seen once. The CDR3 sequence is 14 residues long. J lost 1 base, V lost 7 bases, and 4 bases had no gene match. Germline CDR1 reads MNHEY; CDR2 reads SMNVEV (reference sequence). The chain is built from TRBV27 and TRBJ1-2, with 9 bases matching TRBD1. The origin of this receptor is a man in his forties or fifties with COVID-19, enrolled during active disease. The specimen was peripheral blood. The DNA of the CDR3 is TGTGCCAGCACCCAGACAGGGGGTAACTATGGCTACACCTTC. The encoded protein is CASTQTGGNYGYTF.